This entry lists 9 T cell receptor beta chains sequenced from one sample in a study of regulatory T cells (dated by TCRdb to about 2018). Overall study results and their limits: Enrichment for hydrophobic residues at CDR3 positions 6 and 7 was found in conventional CD4+ T cells from CD3G-deficient patients, suggesting more self-reactive specificities.

Library preparation used the immunoSEQ multiplex PCR assay. The multiplex PCR used 52 forward TRBV primers and 13 reverse TRBJ primers, with assay-based and computational corrections for amplification bias. TCRdb mirrors the immuneACCESS table, restricted to in-frame sequences. Some clones are absent from its copies; in checked studies, under half trace to an unresolved V gene, and the reason for the others is unknown. The sample table records tens of thousands of clones; about 93% of these occur just once. The biggest ten clones account for more than 0.75% of the sample. Their recognized antigens are unknown. What was sequenced was conventional CD4+ T cells sorted from blood. All receptors come from a child younger than 10 with CD3G deficiency.

V is TRBV28 and J is TRBJ2-7; tentative D call: TRBD2 (7 bases). Germline assignment: CDR1 MDHEN and CDR2 SYDVKM. V lost 4 bases and J 9 bases, leaving 22 bases between the germline ends. This CDR3 region has 15 residues. DNA of the CDR3: TGTGCCAGCAGTTCCCGGGGAAGGGGGACTACGGTGCAGTACTTC. It codes for CASSSRGRGTTVQYF.

The chain combines TRBV28 with TRBJ1-1; 11 bases agree with TRBD1. Germline V lookup: CDR1 MDHEN, CDR2 SYDVKM. With V trimmed by 5 bases and J by 8 bases, 7 bases remained unmatched. The CDR3 is 14 amino acids. The CDR3 here is CASSRTGGYQEAFF. As DNA, the CDR3 is TGTGCCAGCAGTCGGACAGGGGGCTATCAGGAAGCTTTCTTT. The variable domain in full, with the rest retrieved from reference TRBV28 and TRBJ1-1, is DVKVTQSSRYLVKRTGEKVFLECVQDMDHENMFWYRQDPGLGLRLIYFSYDVKMKEKGDIPEGYSVSREKKERFSLILESASTNQTSMYLCASSRTGGYQEAFFGQGTRLTVV.

V is TRBV19 and J is TRBJ1-2, with D possibly being TRBD1 (6 bases). CDR1 is LNHDA, CDR2 SQIVND, per germline (reference sequence). V dropped 7 bases and J dropped 5 bases, with 14 bases sitting between them. CDR3 size: 13 residues. The CDR3 is CASKGDRIYGYTF. For the CDR3, the DNA is TGTGCCAGTAAGGGGGACCGGATTTATGGCTACACCTTC.

The chain joins TRBV11-3 to TRBJ2-1, with D maybe TRBD1 (6 bases). The germline V gene encodes CDR1 SGHNT and CDR2 YENEEA. This CDR3 is built from 13 residues. V was pared by 5 bases and J by 13 bases, with 18 bases between. CDR3 sequence: CASSITPLGAQFF. In DNA, the CDR3 is TGTGCCAGCAGCATAACCCCCCTGGGGGCTCAGTTCTTC.

V and J are TRBV5-1 and TRBJ1-1; D might be TRBD1 (5 bases). V gave up 1 base and J gave up 3 bases, with 10 bases separating them. Germline V gene sequence: CDR1 SGHRS, CDR2 YFSETQ. This CDR3 has 14 residues. The CDR3 DNA reads TGCGCCAGCAGCTTGTGGGGAGGGGACACTGAAGCTTTCTTT. It specifies CASSLWGGDTEAFF.

This clone was detected only once. V gene TRBV11-1 combines with J gene TRBJ2-7, with no clear D. With 9 bases removed from V and 1 base from J, the gap between germline ends came to 10 bases. Germline V gene sequence: CDR1 SGHAT, CDR2 FQDESV (reference sequence). The CDR3 is 12 amino acids. The CDR3 reads CASTRPSYEQYF. CDR3 nucleotide sequence: TGTGCCAGTACGAGACCGTCCTACGAGCAGTACTTC.

This chain connects TRBV5-1 to TRBJ2-3; D is unresolved. Trimming removed 2 bases from V and 2 bases from J, with 9 bases in between. Looked up from germline, CDR1 is SGHRS and CDR2 is YFSETQ. The CDR3 extends over 14 amino acids. This CDR3 reads CASSFGGLTDTQYF. CDR3 coding DNA: TGCGCCAGCAGCTTCGGTGGGCTCACAGATACGCAGTATTTT.

The chain combines TRBV19 with TRBJ2-1; tentative D call: TRBD2 (5 bases). Germline V lookup: CDR1 LNHDA, CDR2 SQIVND (reference sequence). The ends were cut back, 5 bases at V and 6 bases at J, with 17 bases in the middle. The CDR3 consists of 15 residues. CDR3 protein: CASSRGGSYSNEQFF. The CDR3 DNA is TGTGCCAGTAGTCGAGGCGGGTCCTACTCCAATGAGCAGTTCTTC.

The rearrangement links TRBV6-1 to TRBJ2-7; TRBD2 is a possible D gene (7 bases). Germline V lookup: CDR1 MNHNS, CDR2 SASEGT. The CDR3 spans 15 residues. V was trimmed by 4 bases and J by 2 bases, leaving 15 bases between them. The CDR3 loop is CASSGLGGLAYEQYF. The CDR3 DNA follows: TGTGCCAGCAGTGGCTTGGGGGGGCTGGCCTACGAGCAGTACTTC.